This T cell receptor beta chain was identified in a study of blood T cell repertoires in COVID-19. Study-level background: PBMCs, B-cell-depleted T cells, or T cells provided the cDNA or gDNA that made up the material.

The germline gives CDR1 KGHDR, CDR2 SFDVKD. The CDR3 spans 15 residues. V shed 4 bases, J shed 4 bases, and the junction held 8 bases outside the gene matches. This clone was counted a few times. The repertoire was sequenced with immunoSEQ multiplex PCR; TCRdb's copy has only in-frame clones and lacks some. The profile shows 150,000 to 200,000 clones, 75% to 85% of them singletons. The chain has TRBV24-1 and TRBJ2-5; 7 bases map to TRBD1. This receptor was taken from a woman in her sixties or seventies with COVID-19, enrolled during active disease. Input material: peripheral blood. The CDR3 spells CATSDPTGLGETQYF. The CDR3 DNA reads TGTGCCACCAGTGACCCGACAGGGCTGGGAGAGACCCAGTACTTC.